This T cell receptor beta chain was captured in a study of T-cell reconstitution after alpha-beta-depleted transplantation in children (dated by TCRdb to 2015 to 2016). Regarding the research as a whole: Using TCR repertoire profiling, the study followed T-cell immune reconstitution in a quantitative way in children after TCRalphabeta/CD19-depleted allogeneic hematopoietic cell transplantation.

The library relied on PCR. Data came from an Illumina HiSeq 2500. TCR library preparation used molecular barcoding, with unique molecular identifiers applied to normalize quantification of the TCRbeta repertoire. Using fastp trimming at Q25 and MiXCR clonotype assembly, TCRdb reanalyzed the public sequencing data and kept in-frame beta chains. One record per CDR3 amino acid sequence lists the most common genes and DNA. Within this sample are hundreds of thousands of distinct CDR3 sequences, with roughly 13% of them counted one time only. The biggest ten clones account for about 2% of the sample. CDR1 SGHTA and CDR2 FQGTGA are derived from the germline V gene. From its cysteine to its phenylalanine, the CDR3 spans 17 amino acids. The sequence is cut down to CDR3 DNA, 51 bases in frame from base 1. Here V drops 2 bases and J drops 6 bases, and the junction holds 12 bases not matched to any gene. The study at large found these results: Over subsequent months, a decline in hyperexpanded clone frequencies was noted, and after one year, T-cell counts and TCRbeta diversity were mostly ascribed to newly produced T cells. The apparently early recovery of alphabetaT-cell counts about two months after transplant reportedly depended on only several hundred rapidly expanded clones that came from non-depleted graft cells. In some patients, the high TCRbeta diversity seen at day 60 was put down to recipient T cells and intrathymic progenitors that had survived conditioning.

This clonotype was seen ten or more times. The antigen it recognizes is unknown. No per-base quality is available; no much larger clone lies one base away. Interpreted using the paper, the treatment or condition label stands for: allogeneic hematopoietic cell transplantation with graft depleted of TCRalphabeta T cells and CD19 B cells. TCRalphabeta/CD19-depleted allogeneic hematopoietic cell grafts were given to the transplant recipients, all of whom were children. In this chain, TRBV7-3 is recombined with TRBJ2-1; 8 nucleotides in the junction match TRBD1. Material: PBMCs, mostly from graft donor cells, obtained 360 days after TCRalphabeta/CD19-depleted stem cell transplant. The sequence was obtained from a male patient under 18 who had a stem cell transplant for acute myeloid leukemia, so the T cells may come from the graft donor. The bases are TGTGCCAGCAGCTTATCCCCGGACAGGGTAGTACCCAATGAGCAGTTCTTC. The translation is CASSLSPDRVVPNEQFF.